This T cell receptor beta chain was found in a study of cytomegalovirus exposure and HLA in healthy donors. About the study: Early on, a data release was issued that held about 85 million unique TCRs from HLA-typed donors.

Primers: 60 Vbeta forward and 13 Jbeta reverse. Some clones are missing from TCRdb's copy, which holds only in-frame ones; the method was immunoSEQ multiplex PCR. The data hold about 150,000 clones, with 73% observed a single time. With 0 bases removed from V and 4 bases from J, the gap between germline ends came to 15 bases. Germline-derived CDR1 and CDR2 are LGHNA and YSLEER. The CDR3 has 16 amino acids. As regards this clone: Its antigen is currently unknown.

Study-level points and caveats: High sensitivity and specificity were reportedly achieved when the classifier diagnosed cytomegalovirus status. What a later analysis showed was that several of the most significant clusters appeared linked to common viral pathogens.

The chain joins TRBV4-3 to TRBJ1-2; D gene uncertain. This sequence originates from a woman younger than 35 in good health and CMV-seronegative. Material: PBMCs. CDR3 DNA: TGCGCCAGCAGCCAAGAAACCGAGGGAGCAGCCTATGGCTACACCTTC. Its translation: CASSQETEGAAYGYTF.